This entry lists 18 T cell receptor beta chains sequenced from one sample in a study of shared clonotypes between healthy human individuals. The naive CD8 subset, CD45RO-negative cells positively selected for CCR7, excluded terminally differentiated effector memory CD45RA+ cells. TCRdb keeps only in-frame clones here, not all; method: immunoSEQ multiplex PCR. The sample lists hundreds of thousands of clones; about 96% were seen once. Specimen: naive CD8+ T cells sorted from blood. The receptors shown here come from a woman aged 25 to 39 in good health.

V usage is TRBV5-6 and J usage is TRBJ2-5, with 10 bases that match TRBD2. CDR1 and CDR2 from the germline V gene are SGHDT and YYEEEE. The CDR3 covers 16 residues. The trim removed 0 bases at V and 6 bases at J, leaving 8 bases unmatched. CDR3 protein: CASSLAASGSRQTQYF. The CDR3 region has the DNA TGTGCCAGCAGCTTGGCCGCTAGCGGGAGCCGGCAGACCCAGTACTTC.

A note on this clone: Other DNA variants within this sample encode the same CDR3. The rearrangement links TRBV27 to TRBJ2-7; D unresolved. The CDR3 is made up of 11 amino acids. CDR1 is MNHEY and CDR2 is SMNVEV in the germline V gene (reference sequence). Trimming removed 4 bases at V and 3 bases at J, with 4 bases between. CDR3 nucleotide sequence: TGTGCCAGCAGTTCCGGCTACGAGCAGTACTTC. This encodes CASSSGYEQYF.

V usage is TRBV5-4 and J usage is TRBJ2-1, with 7 nucleotides matching TRBD2. After removal of 0 bases from V and 4 bases from J, the junction contained 10 bases not matched to a gene. The CDR3 contains 17 residues. CDR1 and CDR2 (germline): SGHNT, YYREEE (reference sequence). The CDR3 nucleotides read TGTGCCAGCAGCTTGGACGCCCGGGACTACCGTTACAATGAGCAGTTCTTC. Amino acid sequence: CASSLDARDYRYNEQFF.

The chain joins TRBV4-1 to TRBJ2-7, with D perhaps TRBD1 (6 bases). The V end was cut by 1 base, the J end by 3 bases, with 10 bases between. Germline V lookup: CDR1 MGHRA, CDR2 YSYEKL. This CDR3 region has 14 residues. CDR3 residues: CASSQVPGHYEQYF. As DNA, the CDR3 is TGCGCCAGCAGCCAAGTTCCGGGACACTACGAGCAGTACTTC.

The V call is TRBV11-2, the J call TRBJ1-5; no firm D call. The germline CDR1 and CDR2 sequences are SGHAT and FQNNGV. V shed 1 base and J shed 9 bases, with 16 bases lying between them. The CDR3 sequence is 15 residues long. The chain's CDR3 is CASSLGSALEGPQHF. The CDR3 bases are TGTGCCAGCAGCTTAGGTTCGGCCTTGGAGGGGCCCCAGCATTTT.

The chain is built from TRBV2 and TRBJ2-1, with TRBD1 matching 8 bases. This CDR3 is 14 amino acids long. V was clipped by 5 bases and J by 4 bases; unmatched bases: 4. Germline V CDR1 and CDR2: SNHLY, FYNNEI. The DNA of the CDR3 is TGTGCCAGCAGTCCTGGGACAGGTTACAATGAGCAGTTCTTC. Translating it yields CASSPGTGYNEQFF.

This chain uses TRBV28 with TRBJ2-7; tentative D call: TRBD2 (6 bases). The CDR3 sequence is 14 residues long. Germline V gene sequence: CDR1 MDHEN, CDR2 SYDVKM. V was cut by 5 bases and J by 0 bases, with 11 bases left in between. CDR3 in DNA: TGTGCCAGCAGTGAGAGCGGGCTCTCCTACGAGCAGTACTTC. As protein: CASSESGLSYEQYF.

A note on this clone: Additional DNA sequences in this sample encode the identical CDR3. The V gene is TRBV6-5, the J gene TRBJ2-2; D possibly corresponds to TRBD2 (5 bases). Between the trimmed V and J ends, which lost 0 bases and 1 base, there was a span of 6 bases. CDR3 length: 15 amino acids. Germline V gives CDR1 MNHEY, CDR2 SVGAGI. CDR3 loop: CASSYSGENTGELFF. Here the CDR3 DNA reads TGTGCCAGCAGTTACTCCGGGGAGAACACCGGGGAGCTGTTTTTT.

The V gene is TRBV4-2, the J gene TRBJ2-7; 8 nucleotides align to TRBD2. Germline CDR1 reads LGHNA; CDR2 reads YNFKEQ. V lost 1 base and J lost 0; bases outside the gene matches: 8. The CDR3 length is 17 residues. This CDR3 reads CASSQGIAGLSSYEQYF. The CDR3 region has the DNA TGTGCCAGCAGCCAAGGTATAGCGGGGTTAAGCTCCTACGAGCAGTACTTC.

The chain links TRBV19 to TRBJ1-5, with 8 positions matching TRBD1. V lost 0 bases to trimming and J lost 0 bases; unmatched junction nucleotides: 7. In germline, CDR1 is LNHDA, CDR2 SQIVND (reference sequence). The CDR3 has 18 amino acids. CDR3 sequence: CASSIEGQGGGSNQPQHF. The CDR3 DNA follows: TGTGCCAGTAGTATAGAAGGACAGGGTGGGGGTAGCAATCAGCCCCAGCATTTT.

The chain carries TRBV10-1 and TRBJ2-2; 9 positions match TRBD1. The germline V gene has CDR1 WNHNN and CDR2 SYGVQD (reference sequence). Trimming took 3 bases from V and 5 from J; bases not matched to a gene: 1. The CDR3 length is 14 residues. CDR3 sequence (DNA): TGCGCCAGCAGTGAACAGGGGGCGACCGGGGAGCTGTTTTTT. This translates into CASSEQGATGELFF.

The chain carries TRBV11-2 and TRBJ2-1; 9 positions agree with TRBD1. The ends lost 4 bases at V and 3 bases at J; junction bases unmatched: 4. Germline CDR1 SGHAT, CDR2 FQNNGV. The CDR3 loop spans 15 amino acids. In nucleotides, the CDR3 is TGTGCCAGCAGCTCGAGACAGGGGGGCTACAATGAGCAGTTCTTC. Encoded protein: CASSSRQGGYNEQFF.

The CDR3 protein is CSVERSVSVEAFF. DNA of the CDR3: TGCAGCGTTGAGCGGTCGGTAAGCGTGGAGGCTTTCTTT. The rearrangement uses TRBV29-1 and TRBJ1-1; D is unclear. V was trimmed by 3 bases and J by 11 bases, leaving 19 bases between them. The CDR3 loop spans 13 amino acids. The germline gives CDR1 SQVTM, CDR2 ANQGSEA.

The rearrangement links TRBV11-2 to TRBJ2-1; the D gene is possibly TRBD2 (6 bases). Germline assignment: CDR1 SGHAT and CDR2 FQNNGV. This CDR3 comprises 14 residues. V gave up 1 base and J gave up 8 bases, with 12 bases separating them. The CDR3 protein is CASSLGLGGYEQFF. The CDR3 DNA reads TGTGCCAGCAGCTTAGGGTTAGGAGGGTATGAGCAGTTCTTC.

The chain links TRBV7-9 to TRBJ1-4; TRBD1 matches at 7 bases. From germline, CDR1 is SEHNR and CDR2 FQNEAQ (reference sequence). The CDR3 extends over 13 amino acids. V was pared by 11 bases and J by 0 bases, with 3 bases of the junction left unmatched. The CDR3, as DNA: TGTGCCGGTACAGGGGCAACTAATGAAAAACTGTTTTTT. Translating gives CAGTGATNEKLFF.

This clone has a single count. The chain carries TRBV20-1 and TRBJ1-1; D unclear. The germline gives CDR1 DFQATT, CDR2 SNEGSKA (reference sequence). Trimming shortened V by 6 bases and J by 1 base, and 3 bases separated the two germline ends. This CDR3 comprises 10 residues. The CDR3 spells CSAKNTEAFF. As DNA, the CDR3 is TGCAGTGCAAAGAACACTGAAGCTTTCTTT.

The chain is built from TRBV2 and TRBJ2-5, with 12 bases fitting TRBD1. With the DNA end fitting TRBJ2-7 better, the J assignment may be wrong. The germline V gene encodes CDR1 SNHLY and CDR2 FYNNEI. This CDR3 is 14 amino acids long. The CDR3 DNA reads TGTGCCAGCAGGGAATGGGACAGGGGGCCCGAGCAGTACTTC. Translated, it gives CASREWDRGPEQYF.

The rearrangement joins TRBV5-1 to TRBJ2-7; weak D call: TRBD2 (5 bases). V lost 2 bases to trimming and J lost 4 bases, with 19 bases between them. CDR3 length: 16 amino acids. The germline CDR1 and CDR2 sequences are SGHRS and YFSETQ. The CDR3 coding sequence is TGCGCCAGCAGCTTCGATGGACTGGGATTAAAATACGAGCAGTACTTC. This codes for CASSFDGLGLKYEQYF.